The 18 T cell receptor beta chains below come from one sample, sequenced in a study of blood T cell repertoires in COVID-19 (dated by TCRdb to about 2020). Library prep was done by the immunoSEQ multiplex PCR assay. This immuneACCESS table, as held by TCRdb, lists in-frame sequences with V and J called but not all clones. Of the missing ones, under half trace to an unresolved V gene in checked studies; the others have no known cause. This sample lists about 73,000 clones; over 80% were detected once. Over 2% of the sample belongs to the ten largest clones. Sequenced: peripheral blood. Receptors were obtained from a man at least 80 years old with active or convalescent COVID-19.

V is TRBV6-2 or TRBV6-3 and J is TRBJ2-3, with D possibly TRBD1 on 6 matching bases. Germline V CDR1 and CDR2: MNHEY, SVGEGT. CDR3 length: 15 residues. The V end lost 6 bases, the J end lost 4 bases, and 17 bases lay between the germline ends. The CDR3: CASSGRGDRADTQYF. The CDR3 coding sequence is TGTGCCAGCAGCGGCAGGGGAGATCGGGCAGATACGCAGTATTTT.

V and J are TRBV30 and TRBJ1-5; 9 bases agree with TRBD1. The length of the CDR3 is 14 residues. Germline V gene sequence: CDR1 GTSNPN, CDR2 SVGIG (reference sequence). The ends lost 2 bases at V and 4 bases at J; junction bases unmatched: 3. CDR3 residues: CAWSLTGGNQPQHF. The CDR3 bases are TGTGCCTGGAGTTTGACAGGGGGAAATCAGCCCCAGCATTTT.

This clone was seen only once. The rearrangement uses TRBV19 and TRBJ2-2, with a weak D call TRBD2 (6 bases). Trimming cost V 6 bases and J 8 bases, with 22 bases left between them. This CDR3 is 16 amino acids long. Germline lookup yields CDR1 LNHDA and CDR2 SQIVND (reference sequence). The CDR3 region is CASSRPGLPELGELFF. The CDR3 coding sequence is TGTGCCAGTAGCCGTCCGGGACTCCCGGAGCTGGGGGAGCTGTTTTTT.

The rearrangement links TRBV5-1 to TRBJ2-3, with D possibly TRBD1 on 6 matching bases. The CDR3 extends over 13 amino acids. The V gene lost 3 bases and the J gene lost 6 bases, with 11 bases spanning the gap. Germline V gene data show CDR1 as SGHRS and CDR2 as YFSETQ. In DNA, the CDR3 is TGCGCCAGCAGCTGGGGGCGGAGCGATACGCAGTATTTT. It yields the protein CASSWGRSDTQYF.

The rearrangement links TRBV30 to TRBJ1-1, with a tentative D call TRBD1 (5 bases). From germline, CDR1 is GTSNPN and CDR2 SVGIG (reference sequence). Trimming removed 4 bases from V and 2 bases from J, with 11 bases in between. The CDR3 length is 13 residues. The CDR3 sequence is CAWTQQVNTEAFF. The CDR3 DNA reads TGTGCCTGGACACAACAGGTTAACACTGAAGCTTTCTTT.

This rearrangement joins TRBV20-1 to TRBJ2-7; the match to TRBD1 covers 7 bases. Germline loops: CDR1 DFQATT, CDR2 SNEGSKA (reference sequence). Trimming removed 3 bases from V and 2 bases from J; junction bases left unmatched: 4. CDR3 length: 13 amino acids. This CDR3 reads CSASRDSPYEQYF. As DNA, the CDR3 is TGCAGTGCTAGTCGGGACAGTCCCTACGAGCAGTACTTC.

The chain links TRBV19 to TRBJ1-5, with D tentatively TRBD1 (5 bases). V shed 6 bases and J shed 0 bases, with 12 bases lying between them. CDR3 length: 15 residues. CDR1 is LNHDA and CDR2 is SQIVND in the germline V gene (reference sequence). CDR3 nucleotide sequence: TGTGCCAGTAGCCCGACAGCGTATAGCAATCAGCCCCAGCATTTT. Protein: CASSPTAYSNQPQHF.

This clone was found a few times. The chain has TRBV29-1 and TRBJ2-5; no clear D. Trimming cost V 0 bases and J 5 bases, with 7 bases left between them. Per the germline V gene, CDR1 is SQVTM and CDR2 is ANQGSEA. This CDR3 contains 12 residues. CDR3 nucleotide sequence: TGCAGCGTTGAAGAGCCCGGGGAGACCCAGTACTTC. Protein product: CSVEEPGETQYF.

The J gene is TRBJ2-7, the V gene TRBV9; the match to TRBD2 covers 10 bases. CDR1 and CDR2 from the germline V gene are SGDLS and YYNGEE. CDR3 length equals 15 residues. Trimming removed 2 bases from V and 5 bases from J; junction bases left unmatched: 7. The chain's CDR3 is CASSVGGTSVNEQYF. In nucleotides, the CDR3 is TGTGCCAGCAGCGTCGGGGGGACTAGCGTCAACGAGCAGTACTTC.

The V and J genes are TRBV18 and TRBJ1-1; 9 positions agree with TRBD1. Germline V lookup: CDR1 KGHSH, CDR2 LQKENI. The CDR3 spans 14 residues. V was clipped by 6 bases and J by 5 bases; unmatched bases: 7. CDR3 DNA sequence: TGTGCCAGCTCGTTGGGACAGGGCAAGACTGAAGCTTTCTTT. Its translation is CASSLGQGKTEAFF. Using reference TRBV18 and TRBJ1-1 for the parts outside the CDR3, the full variable domain is NAGVMQNPRHLVRRRGQEARLRCSPMKGHSHVYWYRQLPEEGLKFMVYLQKENIIDESGMPKERFSAEFPKEGPSILRIQQVVRGDSAAYFCASSLGQGKTEAFFGQGTRLTVV.

The chain is built from TRBV3-1 (or the pseudogene TRBV3-2) and TRBJ2-3, with TRBD1 as a possible D gene (6 bases). V lost 5 bases and J 7 bases, leaving 16 bases between the germline ends. The V gene's germline CDR1 is LGHDT and CDR2 YNNKEL (reference sequence). The CDR3 is 14 amino acids. DNA of the CDR3: TGTGCCAGCAGCAAACAGGGTAGTTTAAATACGCAGTATTTT. Encoded protein: CASSKQGSLNTQYF.

The chain joins TRBV19 to TRBJ1-6; 7 positions agree with TRBD1. CDR3 length: 13 amino acids. Germline lookup yields CDR1 LNHDA and CDR2 SQIVND (reference sequence). J lost 8 bases, V lost 6 bases, and 4 bases had no gene match. CDR3 in DNA: TGTGCCAGTAGCCGACAGGGATATTCACCCCTCCACTTT. The encoded protein is CASSRQGYSPLHF.

The chain uses TRBV6-5 and TRBJ1-2; TRBD1 matches 7 bases. Germline loops: CDR1 MNHEY, CDR2 SVGAGI. The CDR3 consists of 13 residues. Unmatched junction bases numbered 3, after V lost 4 bases and J lost 4 bases. CDR3 DNA: TGTGCCAGCAGTTCGACAGGGAGCTATGGCTACACCTTC. This codes for CASSSTGSYGYTF.

This chain joins TRBV5-1 and TRBJ2-5; a possible D gene is TRBD2 (5 bases). V was cut by 3 bases and J by 5 bases, with 17 bases left in between. Germline CDR1 reads SGHRS; CDR2 reads YFSETQ. This CDR3 is 15 amino acids long. The CDR3 sequence is CASSWNIGRGETQYF. CDR3 bases: TGCGCCAGCAGCTGGAACATCGGGCGCGGGGAGACCCAGTACTTC.

V gene TRBV7-2 combines with J gene TRBJ2-5; a possible D gene is TRBD2 (6 bases). Germline-derived CDR1 and CDR2 are SGHTA and FQGNSA. The CDR3 runs to 16 residues. Trimming left V 8 bases short and J 2 bases short, with 21 bases between. DNA of the CDR3: TGTGCCAGCTTAAGGAGGGTTTTACCTTCACAAGAGACCCAGTACTTC. Translated, it gives CASLRRVLPSQETQYF.

This clone came up once. V usage is TRBV6-5 and J usage is TRBJ2-5; possible D gene TRBD2, 5 bases. From germline, CDR1 is MNHEY and CDR2 SVGAGI. The CDR3 is 13 residues long. V lost 4 bases to trimming and J lost 5 bases, with 11 bases between them. The CDR3 region is CASSSYGVETQYF. The CDR3 DNA reads TGTGCCAGCAGTTCCTACGGGGTGGAGACCCAGTACTTC.

The J gene is TRBJ2-3, the V gene TRBV29-1, with 8 bases identical to TRBD2. This CDR3 is 16 amino acids long. V lost 4 bases and J lost 1; bases outside the gene matches: 10. The V gene's germline CDR1 is SQVTM and CDR2 ANQGSEA. The CDR3 protein is CSVGSIPAGGTDTQYF. The DNA for the CDR3 is TGCAGCGTTGGGAGTATTCCAGCGGGGGGCACAGATACGCAGTATTTT.

The chain has TRBV18 and TRBJ1-1; no clear D. Per the germline V gene, CDR1 is KGHSH and CDR2 is LQKENI. This CDR3 region has 15 residues. V was shortened by 2 bases and J by 3 bases, with 13 bases between the two germline ends. For the CDR3, the DNA is TGTGCCAGCTCACCAGACTCGCCAGCGGACACTGAAGCTTTCTTT. It encodes CASSPDSPADTEAFF.